The sequence of this T cell receptor beta chain was determined in a study of spatial heterogeneity in lung cancer (dated by TCRdb to the late 2010s). In the study overall: Beta-chain transcripts were consistently detected in greater numbers than alpha-chain transcripts, which likely reflected higher beta-chain transcript abundance. TCR repertoire features were related to nonsynonymous mutation counts determined by whole-exome sequencing of tumor tissue. At surgery, 200 or so tumor regions, roughly 62 matched nontumor lung samples and 56 PBMC samples were TCR-sequenced for both alpha and beta chains. In the raw uncorrected reads, each unique combination of TCR and UMI appeared on average more than ten times. The study quantitatively compared TCR alpha and beta repertoires across multiple tumor regions, matched nontumor lung and blood in non-small cell lung cancer.

The time point label on this specimen signifies: sample taken at primary tumor resection. The donors were some 72 patients from the lung TRACERx cohort who had early-stage, untreated non-small cell lung cancer. Without any cell sorting, TCR sequencing was performed on whole RNA extracted either from tumor and nontumor lung tissue or from cryopreserved PBMC samples. Only patients with enough RNA available from two or more tumor regions were chosen for TCR sequencing. Before selection, tumor and adjacent nontumor lung specimens were reviewed by a lung pathologist. Library prep was done by 5' RACE. TCRdb shows the sequencer as NextSeq 500. To allow correction of PCR and sequencing errors, the TCR library protocol tagged every TCR cDNA molecule with a unique molecular identifier. The paper's processing steps were these. TCR identification, UMI-based error correction and CDR3 extraction were all carried out with Decombinator tools. TCRs above a frequency of 2 per 1,000, corresponding to the top 1% of the tumor frequency distribution, were defined as expanded. Rényi diversity was computed with the R vegan package after subsampling each repertoire 100 times to 5,000 TCRs. CDR3 similarity networks were built from amino acid triplet string-kernel similarity, with CDR3s being connected when pairwise similarity was above 0.82. The public reads were quality trimmed at Q25 with fastp and then assembled into clones with MiXCR by TCRdb, keeping productive beta chains. Rows with one shared CDR3 protein collapse into an entry with the most common genes and DNA. TCRdb's processing, not the study's, gives the V and J calls here. The sample has roughly 2,600 distinct CDR3 sequences on record, around 19% of them singletons. Of the sample, about 16% is held by the ten largest clones.

What the research found in general, with its limitations: Confirming at a functional level the hypothesis that regional TCRs recognize regional mutations was considered to require additional single-cell paired TCR alpha and beta sequencing.

Relative to germline, V is 4 bases shorter and J is 3 bases shorter, with 9 bases between their ends. Its CDR3 holds 12 amino acids, cysteine through phenylalanine. Only the CDR3 DNA is retained, 36 bases long and in frame from the first base. The germline V gene (reference sequence) provides CDR1 GTSNPN and CDR2 SVGIG. This clonotype is described as medium-sized (0.01 to 0.1%). It lacks a known antigen. Base quality data are lacking; no much larger clone is found one base away. The clonotype was recovered from a male donor with early-stage non-small cell lung cancer. The rearrangement joined TRBV30 to TRBJ1-2; TRBD1 could be the D gene, as 5 bases match. The input for sequencing was normal lung tissue next to the tumor, taken at surgery. For the CDR3, the sequence is CAWTRADYGYTF. The nucleotide sequence reads TGTGCCTGGACCAGGGCCGACTATGGCTACACCTTC.